The rows below give T cell receptor beta chains drawn from one sample of a study of cytomegalovirus exposure and HLA in healthy donors. TCRdb's table, derived via immunoSEQ multiplex PCR, lists solely in-frame clones and lacks some. Seen here are around 140,000 clones, roughly three quarters observed once, and the top ten hold 1.2% to 1.5%. Sequencing was carried out using PBMCs. The receptors shown here come from a woman aged 40 to 49 in good health and CMV-seronegative. Both conserved end residues are part of each CDR3. Each record gives: CDR3 length, clone size, J gene, V gene, CDR3 protein. Not all rows give a size; the values are once, few, many and, for expanded clones, a class.

14	-	TRBJ1-1	TRBV6-6	CASSGTGAGTEAFF
14	-	TRBJ1-2	TRBV10-3	CAISPGQSNYGYTF
11	-	TRBJ1-3	TRBV29-1	CSVNTGNTIYF
14	-	TRBJ2-7	TRBV27	CASRDSTGSYEQYF
15	-	TRBJ1-2	TRBV6-5	CASSSPISGVRSYTF
12	-	TRBJ2-2	TRBV7-9	CSGRGGTGELFF
12	-	TRBJ2-7	TRBV5-1	CASSSLLYEQYF
14	-	TRBJ1-1	TRBV29-1	CSVEVTNMNTEAFF
18	-	TRBJ1-5	TRBV4-2	CASSHDQGLDYSNQPQHF
14	-	-	TRBV5-1	CASSLGDTRYEQYF
13	-	TRBJ1-1	TRBV7-2	CASSLVLNTEAFF
13	-	TRBJ1-1	TRBV5-1	CASSLARNTEAFF
18	-	TRBJ2-1	TRBV4-1	CASSQEWEAWKPNNEQFF
13	-	TRBJ1-5	TRBV28	CASTTVPNQPQHF
17	-	TRBJ1-4	TRBV9	CASSAWTGRSANEKLFF
13	-	TRBJ1-5	TRBV27	CASNAGAGWPQHF
15	-	TRBJ2-1	TRBV11-2	CASSSGLAGLNEQFF
16	-	TRBJ1-2	TRBV7-2	CASSLVGRGANYGYTF
15	-	TRBJ2-3	TRBV5-1	CASRVYGQGTDTQYF
12	-	TRBJ1-2	TRBV19	CASSTGGNGYTF
11	-	TRBJ1-1	TRBV28	CASSFLTEAFF
17	-	TRBJ1-3	TRBV9	CASSITGQQPSGNTIYF
15	-	TRBJ1-6	TRBV25-1	CASSESYAVGSPLHF
14	-	TRBJ2-2	TRBV6-1	CASSASRGSGELFF
16	-	TRBJ2-3	TRBV10-3	CAISPGGGEGTDTQYF
15	-	TRBJ2-7	TRBV19	CASSIRLDSYYEQYF
13	-	TRBJ2-7	TRBV5-4	CASSWGGIYEQYF
13	few	TRBJ2-3	TRBV6-5	CASNNRNQDTQYF